The next 27 T cell receptor beta chains were all read from a single sample in a study of blood T cell repertoires in COVID-19. TCRdb's copy holds only in-frame clones and misses some; the assay was immunoSEQ multiplex PCR. Of roughly 500,000 clones listed, 88% were seen once; the top ten hold 1.5% to 2%. The source material was PBMCs or T cells enriched from blood (not recorded which). The receptor source for this set is a woman between 35 and 50 years old who had recovered from COVID-19.

The V call is TRBV6-5, the J call TRBJ1-1; 7 nucleotides match TRBD1. CDR3 size: 13 residues. Germline CDR1 is MNHEY and CDR2 is SVGAGI. The ends lost 6 bases at V and 5 bases at J; junction bases unmatched: 6. This CDR3 reads CASSPGQSTEAFF. The DNA for the CDR3 is TGTGCCAGCAGCCCGGGACAGTCGACTGAAGCTTTCTTT.

The chain joins TRBV9 to TRBJ2-3; the match to TRBD2 covers 7 bases. The J segment lost 0 bases and the V segment lost 4 bases, leaving 8 bases of the junction unmatched. CDR3 length: 16 residues. Germline CDR1 is SGDLS and CDR2 is YYNGEE. Here the CDR3 DNA reads TGTGCCAGCAGCCTAACCCTTAGCGGGAGCACAGATACGCAGTATTTT. It specifies CASSLTLSGSTDTQYF. Filled out from reference TRBV9 and TRBJ2-3, the complete variable domain reads DSGVTQTPKHLITATGQRVTLRCSPRSGDLSVYWYQQSLDQGLQFLIQYYNGEERAKGNILERFSAQQFPDLHSELNLSSLELGDSALYFCASSLTLSGSTDTQYFGPGTRLTVL.

CDR3: CASSLEYGGKNIQYF. CDR3 in DNA: TGCGCCAGCAGCTTGGAATACGGGGGGAAAAACATTCAGTACTTC. The rearrangement joins TRBV5-1 to TRBJ2-4; 7 positions agree with TRBD2. In germline, CDR1 is SGHRS, CDR2 YFSETQ. V gave up 0 bases and J gave up 4 bases; unmatched junction bases: 4. The CDR3 extends over 15 amino acids.

This clone was found a few times. The V gene is TRBV4-3, the J gene TRBJ2-2, with 9 bases matching TRBD2. Germline V gene lookup returns CDR1 LGHNA and CDR2 YSLEER. The V and J ends lost 1 base and 2 bases, in that order; junction bases with no gene match: 5. The CDR3 sequence is 17 residues long. For the CDR3, the DNA is TGCGCCAGCAGCCAAGTTCCTAGCGGGATTAACACCGGGGAGCTGTTTTTT. Translating it yields CASSQVPSGINTGELFF.

The gene calls are TRBV7-2 and TRBJ2-7, with TRBD2 matching 10 bases. The CDR3 contains 15 residues. Germline values: CDR1 SGHTA, CDR2 FQGNSA. Germline trimming cut 1 base from V and 4 bases from J; bases unmatched to any gene: 4. CDR3 protein: CASSLELAGQYEQYF. The CDR3 nucleotides are TGTGCCAGCAGCTTAGAACTAGCGGGACAATACGAGCAGTACTTC. The variable domain in full, with the rest retrieved from reference TRBV7-2 and TRBJ2-7, is GAGVSQSPSNKVTEKGKDVELRCDPISGHTALYWYRQSLGQGLEFLIYFQGNSAPDKSGLPSDRFSAERTGGSVSTLTIQRTQQEDSAVYLCASSLELAGQYEQYFGPGTRLTVT.

The CDR3: CASSPIAGPSYNEQFF. The CDR3 bases are TGTGCCAGCAGCCCGATAGCGGGGCCCTCCTACAATGAGCAGTTCTTC. The V gene is TRBV9, the J gene TRBJ2-1, with 8 bases aligning to TRBD2. The CDR3 length is 16 residues. J gave up 0 bases and V 4 bases, and 6 bases lay outside the gene matches. The V gene's germline CDR1 is SGDLS and CDR2 YYNGEE. The variable domain in full, completed from reference TRBV9 and TRBJ2-1, reads DSGVTQTPKHLITATGQRVTLRCSPRSGDLSVYWYQQSLDQGLQFLIQYYNGEERAKGNILERFSAQQFPDLHSELNLSSLELGDSALYFCASSPIAGPSYNEQFFGPGTRLTVL.

The chain combines TRBV29-1 with TRBJ1-1, with a possible D match to TRBD1 (6 bases). The germline CDR1 and CDR2 sequences are SQVTM and ANQGSEA. V lost 5 bases, J lost 4 bases, and 17 bases lay in between. There are 14 residues in the CDR3. This chain's CDR3 is CSVHRDTSFTEAFF. The DNA of the CDR3 is TGCAGCGTTCATCGGGACACAAGTTTCACTGAAGCTTTCTTT.

The gene calls are TRBV2 and TRBJ1-2, with 8 bases that match TRBD1. CDR3 length equals 12 residues. V was pared by 6 bases and J by 8 bases, with 5 bases of the junction left unmatched. Germline loops: CDR1 SNHLY, CDR2 FYNNEI. Here the CDR3 DNA reads TGTGCCAGCAGGCAGGGGGCTGGAGGCTACACCTTC. This translates into CASRQGAGGYTF.

CDR3 loop: CASSLPGQLYGYTF. DNA for the CDR3: TGTGCCAGCAGCTTACCCGGACAGCTCTATGGCTACACCTTC. The chain has TRBV7-8 and TRBJ1-2; tentatively, D is TRBD1 (6 bases). The CDR3 is made up of 14 amino acids. Germline CDR1 SGHVS, CDR2 FQNEAQ. Trimming shortened V by 2 bases and J by 4 bases, and 11 bases separated the two germline ends.

The V gene is TRBV19, the J gene TRBJ1-1; possible D gene TRBD1, 6 bases. The CDR3 is 15 residues long. V was shortened by 4 bases and J by 1 base, with 13 bases between the two germline ends. Germline CDR1 and CDR2: LNHDA and SQIVND (reference sequence). The CDR3 loop reads CASSTTGHPNTEAFF. CDR3 nucleotides: TGTGCCAGTAGTACCACGGGACATCCGAACACTGAAGCTTTCTTT. Filled out from reference TRBV19 and TRBJ1-1, the complete variable domain reads DGGITQSPKYLFRKEGQNVTLSCEQNLNHDAMYWYRQDPGQGLRLIYYSQIVNDFQKGDIAEGYSVSREKKESFPLTVTSAQKNPTAFYLCASSTTGHPNTEAFFGQGTRLTVV.

The chain links TRBV5-1 to TRBJ1-3, with a weak D call TRBD1 (6 bases). CDR3 size: 14 residues. Germline-derived CDR1 and CDR2 are SGHRS and YFSETQ. The V end was cut by 4 bases, the J end by 0 bases, with 8 bases between. The CDR3 protein is CASSTDSSGNTIYF. The CDR3 coding sequence is TGCGCCAGCAGCACGGACAGCTCTGGAAACACCATATATTTT.

V is TRBV6-2 or TRBV6-3 and J is TRBJ1-6; D gene unclear. Germline-derived CDR1 and CDR2 are MNHEY and SVGEGT. CDR3 length: 18 amino acids. With 0 bases removed from V and 10 bases from J, the gap between germline ends came to 22 bases. DNA of the CDR3: TGTGCCAGCAGTTACTCGATTTTGGCTGCTGGTCGCGGATCACCCCTCCACTTT. This encodes CASSYSILAAGRGSPLHF.

V usage is TRBV7-9 and J usage is TRBJ2-1; TRBD2 matches at 14 bases. The length of the CDR3 is 18 residues. After removal of 5 bases from V and 1 base from J, the junction contained 7 bases not matched to a gene. Germline V gives CDR1 SEHNR, CDR2 FQNEAQ (reference sequence). CDR3 amino acids: CASSAPGLAGASYNEQFF. DNA of the CDR3: TGTGCCAGCAGCGCCCCGGGACTAGCGGGAGCATCCTACAATGAGCAGTTCTTC.

The gene calls are TRBV27 and TRBJ1-1; 8 positions agree with TRBD1. This CDR3 region has 14 residues. Germline V gives CDR1 MNHEY, CDR2 SMNVEV (reference sequence). V was clipped by 5 bases and J by 5 bases; unmatched bases: 7. The CDR3 reads CASSRTGRITEAFF. DNA of the CDR3: TGTGCCAGCAGTAGGACAGGGAGAATAACTGAAGCTTTCTTT.

The V call is TRBV6-1, the J call TRBJ2-7, with a tentative D call TRBD2 (6 bases). The ends were cut back, 2 bases at V and 6 bases at J, with 11 bases in the middle. This CDR3 region has 13 residues. Looked up from germline, CDR1 is MNHNS and CDR2 is SASEGT. The CDR3 DNA reads as TGTGCCAGCAGTGAATGGCGGGAACGCGAGCAGTACTTC. It specifies CASSEWREREQYF.

This chain connects TRBV7-2 to TRBJ1-4; D is undetermined. Germline lookup yields CDR1 SGHTA and CDR2 FQGNSA. Trimming cost V 7 bases and J 10 bases, with 16 bases left between them. The CDR3 has 13 amino acids. The CDR3 nucleotides are TGTGCCAGCACCGGGGATGGCGGAGGAAAACTGTTTTTT. Translation: CASTGDGGGKLFF.

The rearrangement links TRBV19 to TRBJ1-3; D call uncertain. The CDR3 has 15 residues. Germline V gives CDR1 LNHDA, CDR2 SQIVND (reference sequence). Deletions cut 5 bases from V and 0 bases from J, with 11 bases between. The CDR3 region has the DNA TGTGCCAGTAGTCAAATTACCAGCTCTGGAAACACCATATATTTT. This translates into CASSQITSSGNTIYF. Complete variable domain (other parts from reference TRBV19 and TRBJ1-3): DGGITQSPKYLFRKEGQNVTLSCEQNLNHDAMYWYRQDPGQGLRLIYYSQIVNDFQKGDIAEGYSVSREKKESFPLTVTSAQKNPTAFYLCASSQITSSGNTIYFGEGSWLTVV.

CDR3 sequence: CASSLTDYEQYF. As DNA, the CDR3 is TGTGCCAGCAGCCTGACAGACTACGAGCAGTACTTC. The chain has TRBV6-2 or TRBV6-3 and TRBJ2-7; TRBD1 might be the D (5 bases). This CDR3 has 12 amino acids. V was pared by 6 bases and J by 3 bases, with 9 bases between. Per the germline V gene, CDR1 is MNHEY and CDR2 is SVGEGT.

The chain carries TRBV7-2 and TRBJ2-5, with 8 bases lining up with TRBD1. The V gene's germline CDR1 is SGHTA and CDR2 FQGNSA. V lost 4 bases, J lost 4 bases, and 8 bases stayed unmatched. CDR3 length: 15 residues. This CDR3 reads CASSYRQGSIETQYF. For the CDR3, the DNA is TGTGCCAGCAGCTACCGACAGGGGAGTATAGAGACCCAGTACTTC.

V gene TRBV3-1 (or the pseudogene TRBV3-2) combines with J gene TRBJ1-1, with 8 positions matching TRBD1. There are 13 residues in the CDR3. Germline CDR1 and CDR2: LGHDT and YNNKEL (reference sequence). V gave up 4 bases and J gave up 10 bases; unmatched junction bases: 8. CDR3 bases: TGTGCCAGCAGCCCGGACAGGGCCTCGGGAGCTTTCTTT. Protein sequence: CASSPDRASGAFF.

J is TRBJ2-1 and V is TRBV7-2, with D tentatively TRBD2 (5 bases). Between the trimmed V and J ends, which lost 6 bases and 15 bases, there was a span of 18 bases. The CDR3 is made up of 12 amino acids. Germline assignment: CDR1 SGHTA and CDR2 FQGNSA. The DNA of the CDR3 is TGTGCCAGCAGACTAGGCGGGTCGAATTGGTTCTTC. Its translation: CASRLGGSNWFF.

The V and J genes are TRBV18 and TRBJ2-1; 7 bases fit TRBD1. The V gene's germline CDR1 is KGHSH and CDR2 LQKENI. The CDR3 is 15 residues long. The ends lost 3 bases at V and 10 bases at J; junction bases unmatched: 12. This CDR3 is CASSPRGQASGEQFF. DNA for the CDR3: TGTGCCAGCTCACCGCGAGGACAGGCCTCAGGGGAGCAGTTCTTC.

This clone was found once. The CDR3 nucleotides are TGTGCCAGTAGTATAGAGGGGGCCGCTAATGAAAAACTGTTTTTT. Translating gives CASSIEGAANEKLFF. The V gene is TRBV19, the J gene TRBJ1-4; a possible D gene is TRBD1 (6 bases). The V end lost 0 bases, the J end lost 3 bases, and 8 bases lay between the germline ends. CDR3 length: 15 residues. CDR1 is LNHDA and CDR2 is SQIVND in the germline V gene (reference sequence).

The chain uses TRBV2 and TRBJ2-3; D is ambiguous. The CDR3 length is 15 residues. CDR1 and CDR2 from the germline V gene are SNHLY and FYNNEI. With 5 bases removed from V and 0 bases from J, the gap between germline ends came to 12 bases. The CDR3 loop is CASSPRVLSTDTQYF. As DNA, the CDR3 is TGTGCCAGCAGTCCCCGGGTCCTTAGCACAGATACGCAGTATTTT.

J is TRBJ2-7 and V is TRBV4-3, with D perhaps TRBD2 (5 bases). Trimming pared 4 bases from V and 3 bases from J, leaving 19 bases between. The CDR3 has 16 amino acids. Germline CDR1 reads LGHNA; CDR2 reads YSLEER. The CDR3 sequence: CASSPSLRADHYEQYF. CDR3 DNA sequence: TGCGCCAGCAGCCCATCCCTGCGGGCGGACCACTACGAGCAGTACTTC.

This chain links TRBV18 with TRBJ1-4; tentative D call: TRBD1 (6 bases). The V gene's germline CDR1 is KGHSH and CDR2 LQKENI. Deletions cut 3 bases from V and 5 bases from J, with 13 bases between. CDR3 size: 15 residues. Written as DNA, the CDR3 is TGTGCCAGCTCACCTGGGGGGGCGCGAAATGAAAAACTGTTTTTT. Protein sequence: CASSPGGARNEKLFF.

The chain is built from TRBV4-1 and TRBJ2-7; TRBD1 agrees at 8 bases. This CDR3 region has 15 residues. Unmatched junction bases numbered 4, after V lost 2 bases and J lost 1 base. Germline V CDR1 and CDR2: MGHRA, YSYEKL. The CDR3 bases are TGCGCCAGCAGCCAACCCCGGACAGGGTCCTACGAGCAGTACTTC. Residues: CASSQPRTGSYEQYF.